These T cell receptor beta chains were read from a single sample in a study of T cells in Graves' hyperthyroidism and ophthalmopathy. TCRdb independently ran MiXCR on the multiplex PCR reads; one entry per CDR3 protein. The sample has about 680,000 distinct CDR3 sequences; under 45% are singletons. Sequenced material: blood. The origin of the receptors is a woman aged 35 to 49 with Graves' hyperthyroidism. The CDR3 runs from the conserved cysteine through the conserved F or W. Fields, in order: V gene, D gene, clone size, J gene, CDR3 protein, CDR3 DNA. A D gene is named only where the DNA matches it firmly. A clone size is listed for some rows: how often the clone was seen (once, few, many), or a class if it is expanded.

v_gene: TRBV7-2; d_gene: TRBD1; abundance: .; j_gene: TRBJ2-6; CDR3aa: CASNFPRDRDYSGANVLTF; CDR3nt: TGTGCCAGCAACTTTCCTCGGGACAGGGATTACTCTGGGGCCAACGTCCTGACTTTC
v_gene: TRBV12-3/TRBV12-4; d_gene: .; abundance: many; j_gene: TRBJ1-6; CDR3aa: CASSFRSSYNSPLHF; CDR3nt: TGTGCCAGCAGTTTTAGGAGCTCCTATAATTCACCCCTCCACTTT
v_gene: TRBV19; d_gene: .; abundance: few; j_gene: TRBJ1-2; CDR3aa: CASSTLLPGVHGYTF; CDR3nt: TGTGCCAGTAGTACCCTGTTGCCAGGCGTCCATGGCTACACCTTC
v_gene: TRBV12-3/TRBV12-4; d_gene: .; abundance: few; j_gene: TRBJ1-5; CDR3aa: CASSLEYGQPQHF; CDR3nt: TGTGCCAGCAGTTTAGAATATGGTCAGCCCCAGCATTTT
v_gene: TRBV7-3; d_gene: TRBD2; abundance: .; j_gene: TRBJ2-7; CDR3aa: CASSTPGLAYEQYF; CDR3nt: TGTGCCAGCAGCACCCCCGGACTAGCCTACGAGCAGTACTTC
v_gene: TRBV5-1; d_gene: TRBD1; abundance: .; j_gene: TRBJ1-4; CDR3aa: CASSLRIGQGEEKLFF; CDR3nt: TGTGCCAGCAGCCTCCGCATTGGACAGGGGGAAGAAAAACTGTTTTTT
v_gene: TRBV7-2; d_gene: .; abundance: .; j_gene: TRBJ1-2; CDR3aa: CASSLLRINYGYTF; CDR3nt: TGTGCCAGCAGCTTATTGCGGATTAACTATGGCTACACCTTC
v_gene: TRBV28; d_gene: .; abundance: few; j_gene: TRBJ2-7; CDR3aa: CASQDPVYSYEQYF; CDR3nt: TGTGCCAGCCAGGACCCCGTTTACTCCTACGAGCAGTACTTC
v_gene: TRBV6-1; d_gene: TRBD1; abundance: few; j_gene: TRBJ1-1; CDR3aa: CASTDRGLTEAFF; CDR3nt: TGTGCCAGCACGGACAGGGGGCTCACTGAAGCTTTCTTT
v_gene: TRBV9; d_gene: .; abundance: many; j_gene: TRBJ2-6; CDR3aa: CASSVTDSGANVLTF; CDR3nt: TGTGCCAGCAGCGTAACAGATTCTGGGGCCAACGTCCTGACTTTC
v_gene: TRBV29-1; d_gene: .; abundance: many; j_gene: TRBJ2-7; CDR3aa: CSVLDTFDYEQYF; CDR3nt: TGCAGCGTTTTGGACACCTTTGACTACGAGCAGTACTTC
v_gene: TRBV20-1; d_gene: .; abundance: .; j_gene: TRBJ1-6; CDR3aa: CSARVDSSYNSPLHF; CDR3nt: TGCAGTGCTAGAGTGGACAGCTCCTATAATTCACCCCTCCACTTT
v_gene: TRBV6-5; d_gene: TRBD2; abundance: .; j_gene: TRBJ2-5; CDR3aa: CASSYSIGGGGTQYF; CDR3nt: TGTGCCAGCAGTTACTCGATCGGCGGGGGAGGGACCCAGTACTTC
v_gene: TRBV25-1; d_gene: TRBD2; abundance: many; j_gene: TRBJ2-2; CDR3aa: CASSGALAGSNTGELFF; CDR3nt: TGTGCCAGCAGTGGGGCGCTAGCGGGATCAAACACCGGGGAGCTGTTTTTT
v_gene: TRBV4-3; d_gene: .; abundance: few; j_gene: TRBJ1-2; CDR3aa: CASSHTQDPNYGYTF; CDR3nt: TGCGCCAGCAGCCACACCCAGGACCCTAACTATGGCTACACCTTC
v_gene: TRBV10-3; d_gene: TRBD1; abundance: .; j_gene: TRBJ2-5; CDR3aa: CAISEKVDRDETQYF; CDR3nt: TGTGCCATCAGTGAGAAAGTGGACAGGGACGAGACCCAGTACTTC
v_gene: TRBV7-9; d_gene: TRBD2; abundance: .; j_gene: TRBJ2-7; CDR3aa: CASSLGAGGSYNEQYF; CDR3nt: TGTGCCAGCAGCTTGGGGGCGGGAGGGTCTTACAATGAGCAGTACTTC
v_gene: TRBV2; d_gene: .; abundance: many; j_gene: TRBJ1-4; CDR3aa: CASSTTLVPNEKLFF; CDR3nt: TGTGCCAGCAGTACTACACTTGTTCCTAATGAAAAACTGTTTTTT
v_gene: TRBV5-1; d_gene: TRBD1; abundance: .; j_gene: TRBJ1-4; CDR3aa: CASSFFPGTGEIGKLFF; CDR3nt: TGCGCCAGCAGCTTCTTTCCCGGGACAGGGGAAATAGGAAAACTGTTTTTT
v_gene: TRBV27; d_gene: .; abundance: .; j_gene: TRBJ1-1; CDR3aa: CASSLSYELTNTEAFF; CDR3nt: TGTGCCAGCAGTTTATCATACGAATTGACTAACACTGAAGCTTTCTTT
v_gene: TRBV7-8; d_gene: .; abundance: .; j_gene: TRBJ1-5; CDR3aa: CASSSGGDQPQHF; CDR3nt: TGTGCCAGCTCCTCCGGCGGGGATCAGCCCCAGCATTTT
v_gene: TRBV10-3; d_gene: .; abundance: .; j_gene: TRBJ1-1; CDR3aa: CAITYGGGWNTEAFF; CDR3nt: TGTGCCATCACCTATGGGGGAGGGTGGAACACTGAAGCTTTCTTT
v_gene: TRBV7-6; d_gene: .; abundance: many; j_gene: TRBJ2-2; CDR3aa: CASSVQWGELFF; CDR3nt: TGTGCCAGCAGCGTACAATGGGGGGAGCTGTTTTTT
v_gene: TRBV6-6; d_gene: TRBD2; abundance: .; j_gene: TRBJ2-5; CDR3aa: CASYNRRLAGRSQETQYF; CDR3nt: TGTGCCAGCTATAACCGCCGACTAGCGGGGAGATCCCAAGAGACCCAGTACTTC
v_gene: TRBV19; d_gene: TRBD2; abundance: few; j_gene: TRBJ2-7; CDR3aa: CASSIKTSGGRVFYEQYF; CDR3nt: TGTGCCAGTAGTATCAAGACGTCGGGGGGGAGAGTCTTCTACGAGCAGTACTTC
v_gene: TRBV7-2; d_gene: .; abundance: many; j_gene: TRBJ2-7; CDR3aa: CASSSRTAYEQYF; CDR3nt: TGTGCCAGCAGCTCAAGGACAGCCTACGAGCAGTACTTC
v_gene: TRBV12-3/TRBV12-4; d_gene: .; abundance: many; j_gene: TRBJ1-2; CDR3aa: CASSNRYYGYTF; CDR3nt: TGTGCCAGCAGCAACCGTTACTATGGCTACACCTTC
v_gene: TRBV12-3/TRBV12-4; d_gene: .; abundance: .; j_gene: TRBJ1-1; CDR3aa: CASSIREENTEAFF; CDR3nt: TGTGCCAGCAGTATTCGGGAGGAGAACACTGAAGCTTTCTTT
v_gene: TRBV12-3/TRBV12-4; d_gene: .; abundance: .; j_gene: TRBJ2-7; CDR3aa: CASSSEGRDEQYF; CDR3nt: TGTGCCAGCAGCTCAGAGGGCAGGGACGAGCAGTACTTC
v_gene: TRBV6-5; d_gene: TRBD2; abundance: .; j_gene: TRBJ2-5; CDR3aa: CASRRWGSGSAETQYF; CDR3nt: TGTGCCAGCAGACGGTGGGGAAGCGGGAGTGCTGAGACCCAGTACTTC
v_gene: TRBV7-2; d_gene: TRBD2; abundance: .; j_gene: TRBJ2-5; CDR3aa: CASSLWGLAELYETQYF; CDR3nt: TGTGCCAGCAGCTTGTGGGGTCTAGCGGAGCTCTATGAGACCCAGTACTTC
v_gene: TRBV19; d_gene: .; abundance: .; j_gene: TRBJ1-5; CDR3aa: CARRPDSNQPQHF; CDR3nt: TGTGCTAGGAGGCCTGATAGCAATCAGCCCCAGCATTTT
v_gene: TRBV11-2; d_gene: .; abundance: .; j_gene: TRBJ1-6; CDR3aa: CASSLSGVRSPLHF; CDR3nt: TGTGCCAGCAGTTTATCAGGGGTCAGATCACCCCTCCACTTT
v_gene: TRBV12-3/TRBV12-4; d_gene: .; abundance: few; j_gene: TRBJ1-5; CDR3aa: CASSLLSIGNQPQHF; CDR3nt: TGTGCCAGCAGTCTTCTATCCATCGGCAATCAGCCCCAGCATTTT
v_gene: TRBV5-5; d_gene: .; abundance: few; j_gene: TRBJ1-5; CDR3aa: CASTVSSNSNQPQHF; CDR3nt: TGTGCCAGCACCGTTTCCTCTAATAGCAATCAGCCCCAGCATTTT
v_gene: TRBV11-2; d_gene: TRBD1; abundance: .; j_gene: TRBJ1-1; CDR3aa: CAWGQGAEAFF; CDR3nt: TGTGCCTGGGGACAGGGGGCTGAAGCTTTCTTT
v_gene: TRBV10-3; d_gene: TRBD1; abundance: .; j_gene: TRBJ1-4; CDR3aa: CAISDRGLIREKLFF; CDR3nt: TGTGCCATCAGTGACAGGGGGTTAATAAGGGAAAAACTGTTTTTT
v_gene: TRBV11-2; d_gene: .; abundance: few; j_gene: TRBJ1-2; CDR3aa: CASSLDPGINYGYTF; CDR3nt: TGTGCCAGCAGCTTAGATCCGGGGATCAACTATGGCTACACCTTC
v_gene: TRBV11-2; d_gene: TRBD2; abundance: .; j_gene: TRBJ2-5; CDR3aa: CASSPVGGTEETQYF; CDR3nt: TGTGCCAGCAGCCCCGTCGGGGGGACGGAGGAGACCCAGTACTTC
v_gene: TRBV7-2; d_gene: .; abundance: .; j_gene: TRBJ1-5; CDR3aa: CASSFSGEGTQHF; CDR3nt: TGTGCCAGCAGCTTTTCGGGGGAGGGGACCCAGCATTTT
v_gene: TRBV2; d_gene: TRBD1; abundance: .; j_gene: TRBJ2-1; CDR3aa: CASSFGTGVNEQFF; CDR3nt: TGTGCCAGCAGTTTTGGGACAGGGGTAAATGAGCAGTTCTTC
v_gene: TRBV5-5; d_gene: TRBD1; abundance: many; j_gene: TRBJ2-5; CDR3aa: CASSPGAGGQETQYF; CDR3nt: TGTGCCAGCAGCCCTGGGGCAGGGGGCCAAGAGACCCAGTACTTC
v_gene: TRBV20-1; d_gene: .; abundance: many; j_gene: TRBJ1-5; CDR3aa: CSANPGGLNQPQHF; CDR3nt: TGCAGTGCTAATCCGGGGGGGCTCAATCAGCCCCAGCATTTT
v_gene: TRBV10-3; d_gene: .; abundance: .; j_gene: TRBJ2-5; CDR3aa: CAISGTGRKETQYF; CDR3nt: TGTGCCATCAGCGGGACGGGGCGTAAAGAGACCCAGTACTTC
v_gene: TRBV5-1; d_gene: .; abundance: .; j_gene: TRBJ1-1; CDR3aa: CASSSGLNAEAFF; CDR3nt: TGCGCCAGCAGCTCGGGGTTAAACGCTGAAGCTTTCTTT